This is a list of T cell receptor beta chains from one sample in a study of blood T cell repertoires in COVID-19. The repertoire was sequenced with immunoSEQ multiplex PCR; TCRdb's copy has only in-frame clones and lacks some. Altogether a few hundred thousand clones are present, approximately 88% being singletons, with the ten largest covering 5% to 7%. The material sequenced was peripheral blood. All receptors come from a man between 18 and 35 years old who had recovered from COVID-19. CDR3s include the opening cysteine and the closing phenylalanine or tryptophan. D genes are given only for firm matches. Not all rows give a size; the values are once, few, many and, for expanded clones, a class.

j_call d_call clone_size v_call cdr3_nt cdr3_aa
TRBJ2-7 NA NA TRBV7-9 TGTGCCAGCAGCCCCATCTCCGGAGGATTCTACGAGCAGTACTTC CASSPISGGFYEQYF
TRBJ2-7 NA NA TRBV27 TGTGCCAGCAGTTTGGGCCCCACCTACGAGCAGTACTTC CASSLGPTYEQYF
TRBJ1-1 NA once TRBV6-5 TGTGCCAGCAGTTACCTCCAGGCTGAAGCTTTCTTT CASSYLQAEAFF
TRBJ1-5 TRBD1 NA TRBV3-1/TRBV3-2 TGTGCCAGCAGCGGGACAGGGGTCAGCAATCAGCCCCAGCATTTT CASSGTGVSNQPQHF
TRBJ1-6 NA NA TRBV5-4 TGTGCCAGCAGCTTGGCGGTGAGCTCCTATAATTCACCCCTCCACTTT CASSLAVSSYNSPLHF
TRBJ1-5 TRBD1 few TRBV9 TGTGCCAGCAGCTTCGGGACAGGGGTTGATCAGCCCCAGCATTTT CASSFGTGVDQPQHF
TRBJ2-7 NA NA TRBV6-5 TGTGCCAGCAGTTACGCTGGCGCAGGGCCCTACGAGCAGTACTTC CASSYAGAGPYEQYF
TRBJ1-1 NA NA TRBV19 TGTGCCAGTAGTATGCGGGAAACTGAAGCTTTCTTT CASSMRETEAFF
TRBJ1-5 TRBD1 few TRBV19 TGTGCCAGTAGTCCGACAGGGGCCCCCAATCAGCCCCAGCATTTT CASSPTGAPNQPQHF
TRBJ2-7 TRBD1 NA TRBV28 TGTGCCAGTTCGACAGGGGGAAAGTTGTACGAGCAGTACTTC CASSTGGKLYEQYF
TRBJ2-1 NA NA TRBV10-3 TGTGCCATCAGTGAGCCCGGGACTCTCGGCAATGAGCAGTTCTTC CAISEPGTLGNEQFF
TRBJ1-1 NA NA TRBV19 TGTGCCAGTAGTCCCAGGTCAGCGACAGGTAGGGGAGGGGCTTTCTTT CASSPRSATGRGGAFF
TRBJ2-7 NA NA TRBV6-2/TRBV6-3 TGTGCCAGCAGTTCTTCAGCCTACGAGCAGTACTTC CASSSSAYEQYF
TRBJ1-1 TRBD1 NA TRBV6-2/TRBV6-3 TGTGCCAGCAGTTACCGCCTGGACAGGGTTGGCACTGAAGCTTTCTTT CASSYRLDRVGTEAFF
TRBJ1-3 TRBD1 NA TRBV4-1 TGCGCCAGCAGCCAAGACAGGGGGCCAGGAAACACCATATATTTT CASSQDRGPGNTIYF